One and the same sample provided the 23 T cell receptor beta chains below, sequenced in a study of cytomegalovirus exposure and HLA in healthy donors. This PCR relied on a set of 60 Vbeta primers and 13 Jbeta primers. The table came from immunoSEQ multiplex PCR; TCRdb's copy has only in-frame clones and leaves some out. The sample contains 150,000 to 200,000 clones, over 80% of which appear only once. Material for sequencing was PBMCs. Every receptor here comes from a girl aged 10-17 years in good health and CMV-seropositive.

The J gene is TRBJ1-5, the V gene TRBV6-1; TRBD1 agrees at 7 bases. CDR3 length: 14 residues. Germline V lookup: CDR1 MNHNS, CDR2 SASEGT. J lost 2 bases, V lost 3 bases, and 1 base had no gene match. The CDR3 sequence: CASSETGRNQPQHF. The CDR3 DNA reads as TGTGCCAGCAGTGAGACAGGGCGCAATCAGCCCCAGCATTTT.

This sequence joins TRBV5-6 and TRBJ2-5, with TRBD2 as a possible D gene (6 bases). The DNA end is a closer match to TRBJ2-7, so the J assignment may be wrong. The CDR3 extends over 14 amino acids. Germline V gene lookup returns CDR1 SGHDT and CDR2 YYEEEE. CDR3 loop: CASSLELGRYEQYF. CDR3 DNA: TGTGCCAGCAGCTTGGAACTGGGGAGGTACGAGCAGTACTTC.

The chain combines TRBV5-1 with TRBJ1-2; D may be TRBD1 (6 bases). This CDR3 has 14 amino acids. V was pared by 4 bases and J by 13 bases, with 23 bases between. CDR1 and CDR2 from the germline V gene are SGHRS and YFSETQ. The CDR3 nucleotides are TGCGCCAGCAGCACCGCCACTCTGCGACAGGATTTCACCTTC. Its translation is CASSTATLRQDFTF. The entire variable domain, with the rest obtained from reference TRBV5-1 and TRBJ1-2, is as follows: KAGVTQTPRYLIKTRGQQVTLSCSPISGHRSVSWYQQTPGQGLQFLFEYFSETQRNKGNFPGRFSGRQFSNSRSEMNVSTLELGDSALYLCASSTATLRQDFTFGSGTRLTVV.

V usage is TRBV7-9 and J usage is TRBJ2-7, with TRBD1 matching over 8 bases. The CDR3 consists of 15 residues. Germline V lookup: CDR1 SEHNR, CDR2 FQNEAQ (reference sequence). Losses at the gene ends were 4 bases for V and 3 bases for J; bases not matched to a gene: 8. The CDR3 sequence: CASSSGDRLYYEQYF. The DNA for the CDR3 is TGTGCCAGCAGCTCAGGGGACAGGCTATACTACGAGCAGTACTTC.

J is TRBJ2-7 and V is TRBV11-2, with TRBD1 matching over 11 bases. V shed 5 bases and J 2 bases; nucleotides not matched to a gene: 5. The V gene's germline CDR1 is SGHAT and CDR2 FQNNGV. The CDR3 is 15 amino acids. CDR3 loop: CASSLGTGGPYEQYF. The CDR3 bases are TGTGCCAGCAGCCTAGGGACAGGGGGGCCCTACGAGCAGTACTTC.

The V and J genes are TRBV6-5 and TRBJ2-7; tentatively, D is TRBD1 (5 bases). Trimming took 6 bases from V and 0 from J, leaving 6 bases between them. The CDR3 is made up of 12 amino acids. Germline V gene sequence: CDR1 MNHEY, CDR2 SVGAGI. CDR3 in DNA: TGTGCCAGCAGGGGGCACTCCTACGAGCAGTACTTC. Encoded protein: CASRGHSYEQYF.

J is TRBJ2-7 and V is TRBV30; D is unresolved. The germline V gene encodes CDR1 GTSNPN and CDR2 SVGIG (reference sequence). CDR3 length: 12 residues. Trimming pared 0 bases from V and 6 bases from J, leaving 9 bases between. CDR3 DNA: TGTGCCTGGAGTGTACGGGTGACCGAGCAGTACTTC. As protein: CAWSVRVTEQYF.

This rearrangement joins TRBV2 to TRBJ1-2; TRBD1 matches 7 bases. J gave up 6 bases and V 6 bases, and 10 bases lay outside the gene matches. This CDR3 has 14 residues. Per the germline V gene, CDR1 is SNHLY and CDR2 is FYNNEI. The CDR3 here is CASRRLRQGDGYTF. CDR3 DNA: TGTGCCAGCAGGCGGCTCCGACAGGGCGATGGCTACACCTTC. The full variable domain, with the rest looked up from reference TRBV2 and TRBJ1-2, is EPEVTQTPSHQVTQMGQEVILRCVPISNHLYFYWYRQILGQKVEFLVSFYNNEISEKSEIFDDQFSVERPDGSNFTLKIRSTKLEDSAMYFCASRRLRQGDGYTFGSGTRLTVV.

V usage is TRBV10-3 and J usage is TRBJ2-5; TRBD1 matches at 10 bases. Judging by the DNA end, TRBJ2-7 fits better; the J call may be wrong. The germline V gene encodes CDR1 ENHRY and CDR2 SYGVKD. The CDR3 runs to 13 residues. Here the CDR3 DNA reads TGTGCCACTGAAAGACAGGGGGCGGGCGAGCAGTACTTC. This codes for CATERQGAGEQYF.

This chain connects TRBV2 to TRBJ2-6, with a possible D match to TRBD2 (6 bases). The CDR3 spans 16 residues. The germline V gene has CDR1 SNHLY and CDR2 FYNNEI. V lost 4 bases to trimming and J lost 1 base, with 11 bases between them. CDR3 DNA: TGTGCCAGCAGTGTAGGCGGGGTGTCTGGGGCCAACGTCCTGACTTTC. Its protein is CASSVGGVSGANVLTF.

This clone turned up a few times. Other DNA sequences from this sample encode an identical CDR3 as well. The CDR3 sequence: CASSITGGNQPQHF. The CDR3 bases are TGTGCCAGTAGTATAACCGGTGGTAACCAGCCCCAGCATTTT. V usage is TRBV19 and J usage is TRBJ1-5; no reliable D call. Trimming removed 2 bases at V and 7 bases at J, with 12 bases between. CDR1 is LNHDA, CDR2 SQIVND, per germline (reference sequence). The CDR3 covers 14 residues. Variable domain in full (rest from reference TRBV19 and TRBJ1-5): DGGITQSPKYLFRKEGQNVTLSCEQNLNHDAMYWYRQDPGQGLRLIYYSQIVNDFQKGDIAEGYSVSREKKESFPLTVTSAQKNPTAFYLCASSITGGNQPQHFGDGTRLSIL.

This chain uses TRBV5-1 with TRBJ2-7; 8 bases line up with TRBD1. CDR1 is SGHRS, CDR2 YFSETQ, per germline. The CDR3 runs 15 residues. V lost 2 bases and J lost 3; bases outside the gene matches: 7. CDR3 coding DNA: TGCGCCAGCAGCTTCTCGACAGGGGTTTTCTACGAGCAGTACTTC. This sequence encodes CASSFSTGVFYEQYF.

The chain employs TRBV6-4 and TRBJ2-5; D uncertain. The CDR3 is made up of 13 amino acids. Trimming removed 6 bases from V and 7 bases from J, with 15 bases in between. The germline V gene has CDR1 MRHNA and CDR2 SNTAGT. CDR3 sequence reads: CASSETDRGTQYF. CDR3 nucleotide sequence: TGTGCCAGCAGCGAGACTGACCGCGGGACCCAGTACTTC.

This clone was counted only a few times. V is TRBV2 and J is TRBJ2-7; no clear D gene. CDR1 is SNHLY, CDR2 FYNNEI, per germline. V gave up 3 bases and J gave up 3 bases, with 12 bases separating them. This CDR3 has 14 residues. The CDR3 sequence: CASSDRLKDYEQYF. The CDR3 region has the DNA TGTGCCAGCAGTGACAGACTGAAGGACTACGAGCAGTACTTC.

The V call is TRBV10-2, the J call TRBJ2-3; tentative D call: TRBD2 (6 bases). Trimming shortened V by 6 bases and J by 2 bases, and 9 bases separated the two germline ends. The CDR3 length is 13 residues. Germline values: CDR1 WSHSY, CDR2 SAAADI. The CDR3 DNA reads as TGCGCCAGCAGGGGGACTTCCACAGATACGCAGTATTTT. It codes for CASRGTSTDTQYF.

This clone was seen just once. V gene TRBV2 combines with J gene TRBJ2-5; 7 bases map to TRBD2. V trimming: 6 bases; J trimming: 1 base; junction bases outside the gene matches: 14. Germline V gene data show CDR1 as SNHLY and CDR2 as FYNNEI. There are 17 residues in the CDR3. The CDR3 DNA sequence: TGTGCCAGCAGCCACCCCGACACGGGGAGGGGCCAAGAGACCCAGTACTTC. This gives the protein CASSHPDTGRGQETQYF.

This clone came up a few times. The J gene is TRBJ1-1, the V gene TRBV4-1; 7 nucleotides match TRBD1. Trimming cost V 4 bases and J 2 bases; bases outside gene matches: 7. The length of the CDR3 is 15 residues. Germline lookup yields CDR1 MGHRA and CDR2 YSYEKL. CDR3 loop: CASSRLDRRNTEAFF. The DNA for the CDR3 is TGCGCCAGCAGCCGGCTGGACAGGCGCAACACTGAAGCTTTCTTT.

The chain couples TRBV7-9 to TRBJ2-1; 7 bases agree with TRBD1. CDR3 size: 15 residues. The ends lost 3 bases at V and 2 bases at J; junction bases unmatched: 4. Germline values: CDR1 SEHNR, CDR2 FQNEAQ (reference sequence). The CDR3 DNA is TGTGCCAGCAGCTTTCTCACAGGGGCCTACAATGAGCAGTTCTTC. It translates to CASSFLTGAYNEQFF.

The J gene is TRBJ2-5, the V gene TRBV7-2, with 7 bases aligning to TRBD2. Germline lookup yields CDR1 SGHTA and CDR2 FQGNSA. Trimming cost V 1 base and J 4 bases; bases outside gene matches: 12. This CDR3 is built from 17 residues. CDR3 loop: CASSLVGGSRSVETQYF. CDR3 DNA: TGTGCCAGCAGCTTAGTGGGCGGGAGTCGGAGCGTAGAGACCCAGTACTTC.

A word on this clone: In this CDR3 the conserved last residue, phenylalanine or tryptophan, is missing, so a read error is likely. The DNA is omitted, as the CDR3 cannot be located on it reliably, and the CDR3 follows TCRdb's listing. This chain connects TRBV6-1 to TRBJ2-3; TRBD2 is taken as the D call from the table, unchecked against the DNA. The CDR3 comprises 9 residues, both ends counted. CDR1 is MNHNS, CDR2 SASEGT, per germline. CDR3 sequence reads: CASSESERS.

This clone appeared a few times. This chain uses TRBV25-1 with TRBJ1-6; maybe TRBD1 (6 bases). The CDR3 sequence is 14 residues long. CDR1 MGHDK and CDR2 SYGVNS come from the germline V gene. V was pared by 7 bases and J by 8 bases, with 15 bases between. This CDR3 reads CASNGGAGDSPLHF. CDR3 nucleotide sequence: TGTGCCAGCAATGGGGGGGCTGGGGATTCACCCCTCCACTTT.

The rearrangement uses TRBV11-2 and TRBJ2-1, with 8 bases lining up with TRBD2. The CDR3 sequence is 14 residues long. Germline V gives CDR1 SGHAT, CDR2 FQNNGV. V shed 6 bases, J shed 6 bases, and the junction held 7 bases outside the gene matches. CDR3 in DNA: TGTGCCAGCAGGGGGCCCGGGAGGGCCAATGAGCAGTTCTTC. Amino acid sequence: CASRGPGRANEQFF.

This chain connects TRBV11-1 to TRBJ2-2; D unclear. The V gene lost 1 base and the J gene lost 0 bases, with 9 bases spanning the gap. This CDR3 contains 16 residues. CDR1 is SGHAT, CDR2 FQDESV, per germline (reference sequence). CDR3 loop: CASSLGGGSNTGELFF. The CDR3 DNA follows: TGTGCCAGCAGCTTAGGTGGCGGATCGAACACCGGGGAGCTGTTTTTT.